The clone carrying this T cell receptor beta chain has only one observation. The data stem from a study of long-term antiretroviral therapy in people with HIV. At the survey level, the v3.0 immunoSEQ assay was run. Repertoires were generated with immunoSEQ multiplex PCR, while TCRdb's copy carries only in-frame clones and drops some. The sample has 20,000 to 25,000 clones; more than 70% are singletons. The clonotype originates from a man aged 35 to 55 with HIV. Sequenced material: unsorted PBMCs, taken around 2.4 years after starting antiretroviral therapy.

CDR3 protein: CAWSRTGELYEQYF. The CDR3, as DNA: TGTGCCTGGAGTCGGACAGGGGAATTGTACGAGCAGTACTTC. The rearrangement links TRBV30 to TRBJ2-7; 9 bases line up with TRBD1. This CDR3 region has 14 residues. Trimming removed 2 bases from V and 4 bases from J; junction bases left unmatched: 6. Germline V gives CDR1 GTSNPN, CDR2 SVGIG (reference sequence).